The following is a TCR beta chain sequence with its context. TCRdb's copy holds only in-frame clones and misses some; the assay was immunoSEQ multiplex PCR. The data show roughly 150,000 clones, approximately 80% seen once. The length of the CDR3 is 17 residues. Germline loops: CDR1 SGHDT, CDR2 YYEEEE. With V trimmed by 2 bases and J by 3 bases, 12 bases remained unmatched. This sample was taken from a study of blood T cell repertoires in COVID-19. V and J are TRBV5-6 and TRBJ2-3, with TRBD2 identical over 7 bases. The sequencing input was peripheral blood. The sequence derives from a woman older than 75 with acute or convalescent COVID-19. The CDR3 DNA reads as TGTGCCAGCAGCTTAGGCGGGGGAAGAAAACGTACAGATACGCAGTATTTT. Translated: CASSLGGGRKRTDTQYF.